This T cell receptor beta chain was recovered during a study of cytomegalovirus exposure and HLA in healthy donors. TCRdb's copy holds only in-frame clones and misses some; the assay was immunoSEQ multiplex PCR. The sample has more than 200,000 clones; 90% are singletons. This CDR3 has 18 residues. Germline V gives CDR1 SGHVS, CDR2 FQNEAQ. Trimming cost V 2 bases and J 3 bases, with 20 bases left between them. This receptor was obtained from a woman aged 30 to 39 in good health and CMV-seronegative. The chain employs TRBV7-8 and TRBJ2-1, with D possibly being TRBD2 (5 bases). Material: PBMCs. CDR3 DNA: TGTGCCAGCAGCTTATTCGGTGGTCTAGCAGATCTCTACAATGAGCAGTTCTTC. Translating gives CASSLFGGLADLYNEQFF. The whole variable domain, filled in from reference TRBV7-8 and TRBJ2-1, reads GAGVSQSPRYKVAKRGQDVALRCDPISGHVSLFWYQQALGQGPEFLTYFQNEAQLDKSGLPSDRFFAERPEGSVSTLKIQRTQQEDSAVYLCASSLFGGLADLYNEQFFGPGTRLTVL.